This T cell receptor (beta chain) was sequenced during a study of long-term antiretroviral therapy in people with HIV. Study outcomes and limitations: Although diversity increased after ART, it remained lower than in transplant donor controls. Clonal populations expanded prior to ART predominated within the repertoire at all time points.

The cryopreserved samples used held roughly 0.95-10 million PBMC prior to extraction of DNA. The V end was cut by 6 bases, the J end by 0 bases, with 20 bases between. The CDR3 is made up of 17 amino acids. Germline V CDR1 and CDR2: WSHSY, SAAADI. Notes on this clone: The antigen remains unidentified.

An immunoSEQ assay, version v3.0, was performed at survey level. Assay used: immunoSEQ multiplex PCR; TCRdb lists only in-frame clones, some missing. This sample yields approximately 35,000 clones, of which 70% to 90% are seen a single time; approximately 10% belongs to the top ten. Sequencing was performed on unsorted PBMCs, taken 2.2 years after starting antiretroviral therapy. This chain joins TRBV10-2 and TRBJ2-5; D gene unclear. The TCR sequence derives from a man aged 18 to 30 with HIV. CDR3 DNA: TGCGCCAGCAGGCCCCGGCGCTACCCGGTATACCAAGAGACCCAGTACTTC. The encoded protein is CASRPRRYPVYQETQYF.